The 8 T cell receptor beta chains below come from one sample, sequenced in a study of cytomegalovirus exposure and HLA in healthy donors (dated by TCRdb to 2017 to 2019). Receptor amplification or capture employed the immunoSEQ multiplex PCR assay. TCRdb provides this immuneACCESS table in a form limited to in-frame rearrangements. Some clones are lacking; in checked studies, under half of them reflect an unresolved V gene, and why the rest are absent is not known. Present in this sample are 250,000 to 300,000 clones, roughly 85% of which were seen just once. The ten biggest clones cover approximately 1% of the sample. Sequencing used PBMCs. These receptors all stem from a woman between 18 and 29 years old in good health and CMV-seronegative.

CDR3 coding DNA: TGTGCCAGCAGCGTAGTGGGGACAGTCCAAGAGACCCAGTACTTC. Protein: CASSVVGTVQETQYF. This chain connects TRBV9 to TRBJ2-5; 7 bases map to TRBD1. The CDR3 contains 15 residues. The germline gives CDR1 SGDLS, CDR2 YYNGEE. Unmatched junction bases numbered 3, after V lost 0 bases and J lost 1 base.

The rearrangement joins TRBV30 to TRBJ2-7; D unresolved. Germline V gene data show CDR1 as GTSNPN and CDR2 as SVGIG (reference sequence). V lost 4 bases to trimming and J lost 0 bases, with 7 bases between them. The CDR3 loop spans 12 amino acids. Written as DNA, the CDR3 is TGTGCCTGGACGGGTAGCTCCTACGAGCAGTACTTC. As protein: CAWTGSSYEQYF.

The chain carries TRBV27 and TRBJ1-5; unclear D gene. V gave up 6 bases and J gave up 6 bases, with 12 bases separating them. The CDR3 totals 13 residues. The germline CDR1 and CDR2 sequences are MNHEY and SMNVEV (reference sequence). The CDR3 here is CASSPARGQPQHF. As DNA, the CDR3 is TGTGCCAGCAGCCCTGCTCGAGGTCAGCCCCAGCATTTT.

The table lists this clone with a count of one. The chain recombines TRBV6-4 with TRBJ2-1, with D possibly being TRBD2 (5 bases). The CDR3 loop spans 15 amino acids. Trimming took 3 bases from V and 9 from J, leaving 18 bases between them. Per the germline V gene, CDR1 is MRHNA and CDR2 is SNTAGT. CDR3 in DNA: TGTGCCAGCAGTGAAGCAGCGGACGGGATGGGTGAGCAGTTCTTC. Its protein is CASSEAADGMGEQFF.

This clone showed up just once. This CDR3 fails to terminate in the conserved phenylalanine or tryptophan, so it likely reflects a read error. The DNA is left out, because the CDR3 cannot be placed on it with certainty; the CDR3 is given as TCRdb lists it. CDR3 sequence reads: CASSSYTGDRGL. The genes are TRBV7-2 and TRBJ1-2; the D call of TRBD1 is as the table states it, not checked on the DNA. Germline V lookup: CDR1 SGHTA, CDR2 FQGNSA. The CDR3 spans 12 residues, counting both ends.

The table lists this clone with a count of one. The chain couples TRBV28 to TRBJ1-5, with D perhaps matching TRBD1 (6 bases). The CDR3 loop spans 12 amino acids. The V end was cut by 9 bases, the J end by 4 bases, with 10 bases between. Germline lookup yields CDR1 MDHEN and CDR2 SYDVKM. The CDR3 DNA sequence: TGTGCCAGTCAACAGGGTAATCAGCCCCAGCATTTT. Residues: CASQQGNQPQHF.

CDR3: CASSGTKYSNQPQHF. DNA of the CDR3: TGTGCCAGCAGCGGGACAAAGTATAGCAATCAGCCCCAGCATTTT. The chain uses TRBV6-8 and TRBJ1-5; weak D call: TRBD1 (6 bases). Per germline, CDR1 MNHGY and CDR2 SAAAGT. V lost 6 bases and J 0 bases, leaving 12 bases between the germline ends. This CDR3 is 15 amino acids long.

The chain couples TRBV7-9 to TRBJ2-1, with 12 bases that match TRBD2. The CDR3 runs 16 residues. V was clipped by 2 bases and J by 9 bases; unmatched bases: 8. The germline CDR1 and CDR2 sequences are SEHNR and FQNEAQ (reference sequence). CDR3 DNA sequence: TGTGCCAGCAGCTTAAGGCTAGCGGGGGGGCTAGTTGAGCAGTTCTTC. Residues: CASSLRLAGGLVEQFF.